In its sample, the clone carrying this T cell receptor (beta chain) was seen a few times. Its cognate antigen is unknown. The germline V gene has CDR1 SGHVS and CDR2 FQNEAQ. With 2 bases removed from V and 6 bases from J, the gap between germline ends came to 13 bases. The CDR3 is 14 amino acids. The data originate from a study of human T cells and chemical hapten exposure. Time point specified: pre-sensitization, week 0. Regarding treatment: therapeutic diphenylcyclopropenone sensitization with weekly scalp DPC. General study results and limits: PT1 expanded TCR counts correlated positively with patch test score. No shift was seen in TCRs above 1 in 1000 frequency with DPC sensitization.

TCRdb processed the RACE reads anew with MiXCR; each CDR3 protein has one entry. Seen here are more than 150,000 distinct CDR3 sequences, 30% observed once, and the top ten hold about 2.8%. The chain couples TRBV7-8 to TRBJ1-1; D possibly corresponds to TRBD1 (5 bases). The sample here was whole blood, taken in connection with sensitization to the hapten diphenylcyclopropenone (DPC). This clonotype was obtained from a woman younger than 45 with alopecia areata. Some clones in this sample may be carry-over from other donors' samples. The CDR3 protein is CASSLSKGMSEAFF. Here the CDR3 DNA reads TGTGCCAGCAGCTTAAGTAAGGGGATGTCTGAAGCTTTCTTT. Variable domain in full (rest from reference TRBV7-8 and TRBJ1-1): GAGVSQSPRYKVAKRGQDVALRCDPISGHVSLFWYQQALGQGPEFLTYFQNEAQLDKSGLPSDRFFAERPEGSVSTLKIQRTQQEDSAVYLCASSLSKGMSEAFFGQGTRLTVV.